The present T cell receptor (beta chain) was sequenced within a study of cytomegalovirus exposure and HLA in healthy donors. Study in general: As released early, the data held roughly 85 million unique TCRs from HLA-typed donors.

Overall study findings and caveats: HLA restriction was apparent for most CMV-associated TCR beta chains in a later analysis.

This CDR3 comprises 15 residues. Germline CDR1 and CDR2: SGHNT and YYREEE (reference sequence). J lost 3 bases, V lost 0 bases, and 5 bases had no gene match. PCR was performed using 60 Vbeta and 13 Jbeta primers. Original processing methods: A follow-up analysis tallied tens of millions of unique TCR beta chains, roughly 11 million shared. The protocol was immunoSEQ multiplex PCR, while the TCRdb copy is restricted to in-frame clones and leaves out a portion. Clonal size and the V and J genes are those of that table, whereas D and trimming came from the DNA. The table has 170,000 or so clones, less than 90% seen once. As concerns this clone: The antigen is undetermined.

The chain has TRBV5-4 and TRBJ2-7; 8 nucleotides agree with TRBD2. This receptor was obtained from a young woman in good health and CMV-seronegative. What was sequenced was PBMCs. CDR3 coding DNA: TGTGCCAGCAGCTTGGGGGCGGGGGGTAACTACGAGCAGTACTTC. It translates to CASSLGAGGNYEQYF. Combining the CDR3 with reference TRBV5-4 and TRBJ2-7 gives the whole variable domain ETGVTQSPTHLIKTRGQQVTLRCSSQSGHNTVSWYQQALGQGPQFIFQYYREEENGRGNFPPRFSGLQFPNYSSELNVNALELDDSALYLCASSLGAGGNYEQYFGPGTRLTVT.